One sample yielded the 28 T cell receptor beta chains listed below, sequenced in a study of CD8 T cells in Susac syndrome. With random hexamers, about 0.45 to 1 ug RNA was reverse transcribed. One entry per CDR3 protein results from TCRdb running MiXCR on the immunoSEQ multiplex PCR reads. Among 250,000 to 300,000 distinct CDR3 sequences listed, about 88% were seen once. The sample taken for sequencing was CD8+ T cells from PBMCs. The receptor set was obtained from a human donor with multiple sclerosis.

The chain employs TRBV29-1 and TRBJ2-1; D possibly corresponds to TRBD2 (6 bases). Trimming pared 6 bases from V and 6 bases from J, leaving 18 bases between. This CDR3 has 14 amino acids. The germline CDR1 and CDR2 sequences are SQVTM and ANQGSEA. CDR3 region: CSVHPVTSFNEQFF. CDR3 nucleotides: TGCAGCGTCCACCCGGTGACTAGTTTCAATGAGCAGTTCTTC.

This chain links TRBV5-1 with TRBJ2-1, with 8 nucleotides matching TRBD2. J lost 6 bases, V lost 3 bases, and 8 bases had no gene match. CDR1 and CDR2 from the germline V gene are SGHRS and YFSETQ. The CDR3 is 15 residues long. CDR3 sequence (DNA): TGCGCCAGCAGCTGGTCTAGCGGGCCCCTCAATGAGCAGTTCTTC. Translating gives CASSWSSGPLNEQFF.

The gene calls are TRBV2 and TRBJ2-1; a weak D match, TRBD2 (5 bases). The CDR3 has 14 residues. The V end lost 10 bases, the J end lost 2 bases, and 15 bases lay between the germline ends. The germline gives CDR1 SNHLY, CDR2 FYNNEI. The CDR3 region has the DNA TGTGCCACTTTAAGCGGAACTACCTACAATGAGCAGTTCTTC. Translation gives CATLSGTTYNEQFF.

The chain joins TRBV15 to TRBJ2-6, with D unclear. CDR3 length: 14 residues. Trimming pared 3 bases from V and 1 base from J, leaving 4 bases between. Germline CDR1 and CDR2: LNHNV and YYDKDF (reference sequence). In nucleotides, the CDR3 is TGTGCCACCAGCAGTACATCTGGGGCCAACGTCCTGACTTTC. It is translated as CATSSTSGANVLTF.

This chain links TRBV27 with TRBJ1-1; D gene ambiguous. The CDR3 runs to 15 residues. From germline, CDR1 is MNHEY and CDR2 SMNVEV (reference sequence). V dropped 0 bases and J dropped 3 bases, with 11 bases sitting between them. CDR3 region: CASSLSSGVYTEAFF. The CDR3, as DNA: TGTGCCAGCAGTTTATCGTCCGGGGTGTACACTGAAGCTTTCTTT.

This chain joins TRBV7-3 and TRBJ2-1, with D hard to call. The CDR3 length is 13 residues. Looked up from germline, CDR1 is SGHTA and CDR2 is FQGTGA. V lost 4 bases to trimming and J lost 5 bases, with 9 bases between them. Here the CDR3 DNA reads TGTGCCAGCAGCTATGGACCCGACAATGAGCAGTTCTTC. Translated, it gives CASSYGPDNEQFF.

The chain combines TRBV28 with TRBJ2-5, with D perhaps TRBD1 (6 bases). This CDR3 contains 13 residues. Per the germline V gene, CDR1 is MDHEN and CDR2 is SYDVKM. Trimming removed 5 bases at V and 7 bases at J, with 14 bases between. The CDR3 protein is CASSRQASGTQYF. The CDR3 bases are TGTGCCAGCAGTCGACAGGCATCGGGGACCCAGTACTTC.

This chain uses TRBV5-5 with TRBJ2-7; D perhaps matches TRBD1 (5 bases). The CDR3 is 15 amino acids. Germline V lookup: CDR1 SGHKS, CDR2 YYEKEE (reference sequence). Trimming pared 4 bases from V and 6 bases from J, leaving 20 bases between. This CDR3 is CASSPWEGEIGEQYF. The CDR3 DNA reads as TGTGCCAGCAGCCCCTGGGAAGGGGAAATTGGCGAGCAGTACTTC.

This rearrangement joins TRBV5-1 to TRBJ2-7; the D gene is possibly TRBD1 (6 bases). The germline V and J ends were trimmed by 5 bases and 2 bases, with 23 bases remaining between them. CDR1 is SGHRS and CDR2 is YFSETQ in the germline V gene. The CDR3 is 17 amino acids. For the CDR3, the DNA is TGCGCCAGCAGGAAAACCGGGACACCCACCTCGACCTACGAGCAGTACTTC. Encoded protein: CASRKTGTPTSTYEQYF.

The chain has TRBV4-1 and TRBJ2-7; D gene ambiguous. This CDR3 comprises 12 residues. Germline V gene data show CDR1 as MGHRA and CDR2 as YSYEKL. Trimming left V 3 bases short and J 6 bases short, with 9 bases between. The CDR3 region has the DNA TGCGCCAGCAGCCAGGGTGCCCGCGAGCAGTACTTC. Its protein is CASSQGAREQYF.

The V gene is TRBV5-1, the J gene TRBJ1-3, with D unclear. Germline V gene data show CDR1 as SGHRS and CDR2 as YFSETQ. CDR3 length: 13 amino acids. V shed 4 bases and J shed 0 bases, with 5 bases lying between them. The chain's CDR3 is CASSRDSGNTIYF. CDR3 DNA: TGCGCCAGCAGCAGGGACTCTGGAAACACCATATATTTT.

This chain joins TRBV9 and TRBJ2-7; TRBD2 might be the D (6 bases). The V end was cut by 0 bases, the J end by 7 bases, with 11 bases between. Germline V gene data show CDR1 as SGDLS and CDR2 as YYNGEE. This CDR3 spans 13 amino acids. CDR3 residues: CASSVGDWGEQYF. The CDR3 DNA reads TGTGCCAGCAGCGTAGGGGACTGGGGGGAGCAGTACTTC.

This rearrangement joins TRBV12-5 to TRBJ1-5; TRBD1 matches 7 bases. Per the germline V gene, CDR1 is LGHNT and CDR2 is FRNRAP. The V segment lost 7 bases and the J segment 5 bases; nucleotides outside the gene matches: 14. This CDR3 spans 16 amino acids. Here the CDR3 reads CASARQGLPIDQPQHF. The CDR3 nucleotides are TGTGCTAGTGCCAGACAGGGCCTTCCTATAGATCAGCCCCAGCATTTT. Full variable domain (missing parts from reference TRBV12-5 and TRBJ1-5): DARVTQTPRHKVTEMGQEVTMRCQPILGHNTVFWYRQTMMQGLELLAYFRNRAPLDDSGMPKDRFSAEMPDATLATLKIQPSEPRDSAVYFCASARQGLPIDQPQHFGDGTRLSIL.

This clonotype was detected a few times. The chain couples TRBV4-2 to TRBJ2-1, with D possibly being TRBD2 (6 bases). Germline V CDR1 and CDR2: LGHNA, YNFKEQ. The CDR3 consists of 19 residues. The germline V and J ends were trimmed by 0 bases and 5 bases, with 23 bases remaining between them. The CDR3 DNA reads TGTGCCAGCAGCCAAGACCTGGCCAGTTCCGGAGGGTTCCACAATGAGCAGTTCTTC. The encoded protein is CASSQDLASSGGFHNEQFF.

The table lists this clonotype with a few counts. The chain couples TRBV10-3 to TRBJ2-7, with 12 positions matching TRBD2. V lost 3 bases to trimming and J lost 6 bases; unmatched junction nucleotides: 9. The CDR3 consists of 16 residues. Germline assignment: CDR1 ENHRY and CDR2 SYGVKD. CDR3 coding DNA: TGTGCCATCAGTGAAATGGTCTCTAGCGGGAGGGCCGAGCAGTACTTC. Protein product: CAISEMVSSGRAEQYF.

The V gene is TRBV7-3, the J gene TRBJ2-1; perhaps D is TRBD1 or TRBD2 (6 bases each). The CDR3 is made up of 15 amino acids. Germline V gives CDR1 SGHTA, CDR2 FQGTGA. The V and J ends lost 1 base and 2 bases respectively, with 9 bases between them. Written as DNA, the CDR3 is TGTGCCAGCAGCTTAAAGGGGGGTACCTACAATGAGCAGTTCTTC. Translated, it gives CASSLKGGTYNEQFF.

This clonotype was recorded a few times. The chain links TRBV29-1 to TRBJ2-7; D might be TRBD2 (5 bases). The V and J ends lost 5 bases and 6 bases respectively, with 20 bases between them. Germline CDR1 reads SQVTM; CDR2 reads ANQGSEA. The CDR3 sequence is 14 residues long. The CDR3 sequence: CSVFLSSRGGEQYF. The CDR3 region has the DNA TGCAGCGTTTTTCTGTCGAGTCGGGGTGGCGAGCAGTACTTC.

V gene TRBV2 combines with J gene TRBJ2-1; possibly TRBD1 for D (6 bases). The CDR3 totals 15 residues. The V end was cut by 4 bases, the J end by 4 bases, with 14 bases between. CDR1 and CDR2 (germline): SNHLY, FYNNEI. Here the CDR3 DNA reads TGTGCCAGCAGTGGACCGGGGCAGGGGTACAATGAGCAGTTCTTC. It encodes CASSGPGQGYNEQFF. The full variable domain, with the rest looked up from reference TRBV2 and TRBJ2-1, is EPEVTQTPSHQVTQMGQEVILRCVPISNHLYFYWYRQILGQKVEFLVSFYNNEISEKSEIFDDQFSVERPDGSNFTLKIRSTKLEDSAMYFCASSGPGQGYNEQFFGPGTRLTVL.

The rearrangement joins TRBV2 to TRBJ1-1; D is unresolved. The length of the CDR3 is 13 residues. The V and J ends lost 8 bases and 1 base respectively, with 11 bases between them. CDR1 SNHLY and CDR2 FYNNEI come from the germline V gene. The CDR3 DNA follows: TGTGCCAGCCTCCCGGGGAGGAACACTGAAGCTTTCTTT. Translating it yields CASLPGRNTEAFF. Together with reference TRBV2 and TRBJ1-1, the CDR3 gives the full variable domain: EPEVTQTPSHQVTQMGQEVILRCVPISNHLYFYWYRQILGQKVEFLVSFYNNEISEKSEIFDDQFSVERPDGSNFTLKIRSTKLEDSAMYFCASLPGRNTEAFFGQGTRLTVV.

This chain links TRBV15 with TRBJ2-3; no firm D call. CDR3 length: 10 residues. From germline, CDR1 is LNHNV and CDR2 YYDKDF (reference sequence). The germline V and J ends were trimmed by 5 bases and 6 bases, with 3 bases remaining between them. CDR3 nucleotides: TGTGCCACCAGCTCTGATACGCAGTATTTT. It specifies CATSSDTQYF.

For the CDR3, the DNA is TGTGCCAGCAGTTACTCGATGGCTAGCGGGGCCTACGAGCAGTACTTC. This translates into CASSYSMASGAYEQYF. J is TRBJ2-7 and V is TRBV6-5, with 9 bases aligning to TRBD2. CDR1 and CDR2 from the germline V gene are MNHEY and SVGAGI. The CDR3 is 16 residues long. With V trimmed by 0 bases and J by 2 bases, 5 bases remained unmatched.

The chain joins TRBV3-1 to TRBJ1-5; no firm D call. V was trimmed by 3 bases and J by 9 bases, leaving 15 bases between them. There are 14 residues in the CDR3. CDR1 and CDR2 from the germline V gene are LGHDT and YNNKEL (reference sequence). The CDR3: CASSQFAGLLPQHF. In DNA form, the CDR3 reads TGTGCCAGCAGCCAGTTCGCAGGACTTCTGCCCCAGCATTTT.

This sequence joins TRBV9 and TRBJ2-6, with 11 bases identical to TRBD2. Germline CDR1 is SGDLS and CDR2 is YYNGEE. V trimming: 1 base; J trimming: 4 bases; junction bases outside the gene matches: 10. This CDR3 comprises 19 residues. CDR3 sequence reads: CASSVYLSGRATGANVLTF. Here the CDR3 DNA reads TGTGCCAGCAGCGTATATCTTAGCGGGAGGGCAACCGGGGCCAACGTCCTGACTTTC. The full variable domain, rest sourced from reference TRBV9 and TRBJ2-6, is DSGVTQTPKHLITATGQRVTLRCSPRSGDLSVYWYQQSLDQGLQFLIQYYNGEERAKGNILERFSAQQFPDLHSELNLSSLELGDSALYFCASSVYLSGRATGANVLTFGAGSRLTVL.

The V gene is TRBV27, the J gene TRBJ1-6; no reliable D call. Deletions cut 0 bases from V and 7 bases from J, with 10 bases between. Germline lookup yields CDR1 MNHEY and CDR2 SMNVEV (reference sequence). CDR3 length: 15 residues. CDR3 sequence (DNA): TGTGCCAGCAGTTTATCGCCCAGGTTAAATTCACCCCTCCACTTT. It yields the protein CASSLSPRLNSPLHF.

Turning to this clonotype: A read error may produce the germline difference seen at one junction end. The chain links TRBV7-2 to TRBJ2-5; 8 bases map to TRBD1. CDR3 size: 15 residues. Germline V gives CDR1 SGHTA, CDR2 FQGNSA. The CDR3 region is CVSSTGQGGRETQYF. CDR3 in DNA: TGTGTCAGCAGCACAGGACAGGGCGGTCGGGAGACCCAGTACTTC.

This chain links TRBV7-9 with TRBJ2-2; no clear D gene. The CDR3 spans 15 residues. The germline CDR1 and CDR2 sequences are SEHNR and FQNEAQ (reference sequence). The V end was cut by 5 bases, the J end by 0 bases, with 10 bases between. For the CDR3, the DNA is TGTGCCAGCAGCCGGACGGACCCGAACACCGGGGAGCTGTTTTTT. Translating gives CASSRTDPNTGELFF.

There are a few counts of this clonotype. The CDR3 nucleotides read TGCGCCAGCAGCCACCGGGACAGAACCTACGAGCAGTACTTC. Amino acid sequence: CASSHRDRTYEQYF. The V gene is TRBV4-1, the J gene TRBJ2-7; 7 nucleotides match TRBD1. Germline V gives CDR1 MGHRA, CDR2 YSYEKL. The CDR3 contains 14 residues. V lost 3 bases, J lost 2 bases, and 4 bases stayed unmatched.

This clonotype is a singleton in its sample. CDR3 DNA sequence: TGCAGTGCTAGTCGATTCATGAGGCTAGCGGGAAAAGAGCAGTTCTTC. This translates into CSASRFMRLAGKEQFF. The chain links TRBV20-1 to TRBJ2-1; TRBD2 matches 9 bases. This CDR3 contains 16 residues. CDR1 is DFQATT, CDR2 SNEGSKA, per germline (reference sequence). V shed 3 bases, J shed 10 bases, and the junction held 16 bases outside the gene matches.